These 22 T cell receptor beta chains originate from one sample sequenced in a study of metastatic and nonmetastatic thyroid tumors. Patients were all untreated before their thyroid surgery. Via MiXCR, TCRdb re-called the PCR reads. The sample carries 15,000 to 20,000 clones, under 15% recorded once. The source material was tumor tissue. These receptors were collected from a female donor with papillary thyroid cancer or a benign thyroid nodule (not recorded which). Some clones in this sample may be carry-over from other donors' samples.

The sample holds many counts of this clone. The V call is TRBV3-1, the J call TRBJ1-6, with D possibly being TRBD1 (5 bases). The CDR3 length is 15 residues. CDR1 and CDR2 from the germline V gene are LGHDT and YNNKEL (reference sequence). The V end was cut by 3 bases, the J end by 8 bases, with 14 bases between. The CDR3 region has the DNA TGTGCCAGCAGCCACCCTTCCCGGGGCCATTCACCCCTCCACTTT. It yields the protein CASSHPSRGHSPLHF.

In its sample, this clone ranks as medium-sized. The chain couples TRBV4-1 to TRBJ2-7; the match to TRBD2 covers 11 bases. After removal of 0 bases from V and 3 bases from J, the junction contained 10 bases not matched to a gene. The CDR3 runs to 18 residues. CDR1 is MGHRA, CDR2 YSYEKL, per germline. DNA of the CDR3: TGCGCCAGCAGCCAAGAGCCTAGCGGGGGGTTTACCTTCTACGAGCAGTACTTC. Its protein is CASSQEPSGGFTFYEQYF.

Sample share makes this clone medium-sized. The chain is built from TRBV6-1 and TRBJ1-1, with D unclear. From germline, CDR1 is MNHNS and CDR2 SASEGT. V was cut by 5 bases and J by 1 base, with 8 bases left in between. The CDR3 runs 13 residues. CDR3 protein: CASSNTANTEAFF. Written as DNA, the CDR3 is TGTGCCAGCAGTAACACAGCGAACACTGAAGCTTTCTTT.

The sample holds many counts of this clone. The sample carries other DNA sequences with the same CDR3. The V call is TRBV6-4, the J call TRBJ2-1, with 10 positions matching TRBD2. V gave up 4 bases and J gave up 2 bases; unmatched junction bases: 5. This CDR3 has 16 amino acids. CDR1 and CDR2 from the germline V gene are MRHNA and SNTAGT. For the CDR3, the DNA is TGTGCCAGCAGTGTTTTAGCGGGGGGAACCTACAATGAGCAGTTCTTC. Its protein is CASSVLAGGTYNEQFF.

J is TRBJ2-2 and V is TRBV7-6, with a weak D call TRBD2 (6 bases). The germline V gene encodes CDR1 SGHVS and CDR2 FNYEAQ. Deletions cut 6 bases from V and 8 bases from J, with 10 bases between. CDR3 size: 12 residues. CDR3 amino acids: CASSQAGGELFF. The CDR3 nucleotides read TGTGCCAGCAGTCAGGCGGGAGGGGAGCTGTTTTTT.

This clone was picked up many times. The chain has TRBV18 and TRBJ1-2; D possibly corresponds to TRBD1 (5 bases). V lost 0 bases to trimming and J lost 8 bases, with 13 bases between them. The CDR3 extends over 14 amino acids. Germline values: CDR1 KGHSH, CDR2 LQKENI. DNA for the CDR3: TGTGCCAGCTCACCACCGGGACGGCCTATCGGCTACACCTTC. Encoded protein: CASSPPGRPIGYTF. Full variable domain (rest looked up from reference TRBV18 and TRBJ1-2): NAGVMQNPRHLVRRRGQEARLRCSPMKGHSHVYWYRQLPEEGLKFMVYLQKENIIDESGMPKERFSAEFPKEGPSILRIQQVVRGDSAAYFCASSPPGRPIGYTFGSGTRLTVV.

This clone was observed a few times. This chain joins TRBV6-5 and TRBJ1-2, with D possibly matching TRBD1 (5 bases). CDR3 length equals 14 residues. Trimming pared 0 bases from V and 6 bases from J, leaving 11 bases between. Germline CDR1 is MNHEY and CDR2 is SVGAGI. The CDR3 reads CASSYSAGKDGYTF. The CDR3, as DNA: TGTGCCAGCAGTTACTCGGCAGGGAAGGATGGCTACACCTTC.

This clone was seen ten or more times. The genes are TRBV12-3 or TRBV12-4 and TRBJ1-1; D remains unclear. CDR3 size: 14 residues. Trimming pared 4 bases from V and 1 base from J, leaving 10 bases between. CDR3 in amino acids: CASSYSLTNTEAFF. The CDR3 region has the DNA TGTGCCAGCAGTTATAGCCTCACGAACACTGAAGCTTTCTTT.

This clone was observed many times. An end of the junction differs from the germline gene, which may be a read error. The chain uses TRBV7-6 and TRBJ2-1, with 12 bases identical to TRBD2. CDR3 length: 15 amino acids. Germline CDR1 reads SGHVS; CDR2 reads FNYEAQ. The CDR3 sequence is CASSLAGGIYNEQFF. In nucleotides, the CDR3 is TGTGCCAGCAGCCTAGCGGGGGGGATTTACAATGAGCAGTTCTTC.

This clone was recorded at least ten times. The V call is TRBV7-9, the J call TRBJ1-5; 11 positions agree with TRBD1. The CDR3 is made up of 16 amino acids. V was clipped by 2 bases and J by 4 bases; unmatched bases: 4. Germline V CDR1 and CDR2: SEHNR, FQNEAQ (reference sequence). CDR3 protein: CASSLSGTGGNQPQHF. The CDR3 nucleotides are TGTGCCAGCAGCTTAAGCGGGACAGGGGGGAATCAGCCCCAGCATTTT. Complete variable domain (other parts from reference TRBV7-9 and TRBJ1-5): DTGVSQNPRHKITKRGQNVTFRCDPISEHNRLYWYRQTLGQGPEFLTYFQNEAQLEKSRLLSDRFSAERPKGSFSTLEIQRTEQGDSAMYLCASSLSGTGGNQPQHFGDGTRLSIL.

This clone occurred a few times. This rearrangement joins TRBV20-1 to TRBJ1-5; the match to TRBD1 covers 9 bases. V was pared by 6 bases and J by 1 base, with 10 bases of the junction left unmatched. Per the germline V gene, CDR1 is DFQATT and CDR2 is SNEGSKA (reference sequence). The CDR3 is made up of 16 amino acids. CDR3 sequence: CSAPTGGYVSNQPQHF. The CDR3 bases are TGCAGTGCCCCTACAGGGGGCTATGTGAGCAATCAGCCCCAGCATTTT.

The J gene is TRBJ1-1, the V gene TRBV5-1; tentative D call: TRBD1 (6 bases). Germline V gene sequence: CDR1 SGHRS, CDR2 YFSETQ. This CDR3 has 15 amino acids. The V gene lost 4 bases and the J gene lost 2 bases, with 15 bases spanning the gap. CDR3 sequence reads: CASSRSTGFNTEAFF. CDR3 in DNA: TGCGCCAGCAGCCGCAGTACAGGGTTTAACACTGAAGCTTTCTTT. The full variable domain, its missing parts supplied by reference TRBV5-1 and TRBJ1-1, is KAGVTQTPRYLIKTRGQQVTLSCSPISGHRSVSWYQQTPGQGLQFLFEYFSETQRNKGNFPGRFSGRQFSNSRSEMNVSTLELGDSALYLCASSRSTGFNTEAFFGQGTRLTVV.

This clone was recorded a few times. This chain joins TRBV25-1 and TRBJ1-2; 9 nucleotides match TRBD1. The CDR3 is made up of 14 amino acids. Germline assignment: CDR1 MGHDK and CDR2 SYGVNS. With V trimmed by 8 bases and J by 4 bases, 8 bases remained unmatched. The CDR3 spells CASDPGQGIYGYTF. The CDR3 DNA is TGTGCCAGCGACCCGGGACAGGGCATCTATGGCTACACCTTC.

This clone is labeled as medium-sized. V usage is TRBV20-1 and J usage is TRBJ1-2; 7 bases are shared with TRBD1. V was clipped by 0 bases and J by 6 bases; unmatched bases: 13. Germline V gene data show CDR1 as DFQATT and CDR2 as SNEGSKA (reference sequence). The CDR3 has 16 amino acids. CDR3 nucleotide sequence: TGCAGTGCTAGAGATACGCGGAGGGGGCTATGGGATGGCTACACCTTC. Its protein product is CSARDTRRGLWDGYTF.

This clone was counted at least ten times. V and J are TRBV29-1 and TRBJ2-3; D unclear. The V and J ends lost 7 bases and 4 bases respectively, with 12 bases between them. This CDR3 has 12 residues. Germline loops: CDR1 SQVTM, CDR2 ANQGSEA. The CDR3 loop is CSAFVSADTQYF. DNA for the CDR3: TGCAGCGCCTTCGTTAGTGCAGATACGCAGTATTTT.

This clone is large. The chain employs TRBV20-1 and TRBJ2-7, with 10 bases that match TRBD1. This CDR3 has 15 residues. Germline V gene lookup returns CDR1 DFQATT and CDR2 SNEGSKA (reference sequence). Germline trimming cut 5 bases from V and 0 bases from J; bases unmatched to any gene: 7. The CDR3 reads CSASGTGATSYEQYF. The CDR3 nucleotides read TGCAGTGCTTCCGGGACAGGGGCGACCTCCTACGAGCAGTACTTC.

This clone showed up many times. This chain uses TRBV11-2 with TRBJ2-1; TRBD1 might be the D (6 bases). CDR1 is SGHAT, CDR2 FQNNGV, per germline. V was pared by 0 bases and J by 3 bases, with 12 bases between. The CDR3 covers 16 residues. The CDR3 spells CASSLDDRGGYNEQFF. In DNA, the CDR3 is TGTGCCAGCAGCTTAGATGACAGAGGGGGCTACAATGAGCAGTTCTTC.

This clone was recorded many times. The rearrangement uses TRBV15 and TRBJ2-3; 10 nucleotides match TRBD2. From germline, CDR1 is LNHNV and CDR2 YYDKDF (reference sequence). This CDR3 has 15 amino acids. V was clipped by 7 bases and J by 2 bases; unmatched bases: 6. The CDR3 region has the DNA TGTGCCACCACCGTAGCGGGGGGCTACACAGATACGCAGTATTTT. As protein: CATTVAGGYTDTQYF.

V is TRBV19 and J is TRBJ2-2; unclear D gene. The CDR3 sequence is 15 residues long. Germline V lookup: CDR1 LNHDA, CDR2 SQIVND (reference sequence). Trimming removed 3 bases from V and 7 bases from J, with 15 bases in between. The CDR3 sequence is CASSMGRLYSGELFF. The CDR3 DNA is TGTGCCAGTAGTATGGGCAGGTTGTATAGCGGGGAGCTGTTTTTT.

By share of the sample, this clone is medium-sized. V and J are TRBV6-1 and TRBJ1-4; 9 nucleotides align to TRBD1. The CDR3 loop spans 13 amino acids. With 4 bases clipped from V and 10 bases from J, the junction kept 4 bases outside the gene matches. Germline CDR1 MNHNS, CDR2 SASEGT. The CDR3 here is CASSALTGGKLFF. Written as DNA, the CDR3 is TGTGCCAGCAGTGCCTTGACAGGGGGAAAACTGTTTTTT.

This clone was observed a handful of times. The chain joins TRBV20-1 to TRBJ2-7; TRBD2 agrees at 8 bases. V trimming: 2 bases; J trimming: 2 bases; junction bases outside the gene matches: 5. CDR3 length: 14 residues. The germline CDR1 and CDR2 sequences are DFQATT and SNEGSKA (reference sequence). CDR3 sequence: CSARRAGGAYEQYF. As DNA, the CDR3 is TGCAGTGCTAGACGCGCGGGAGGAGCCTACGAGCAGTACTTC.

There are many counts of this clone. This chain links TRBV4-1 with TRBJ2-7; 7 positions match TRBD2. CDR1 is MGHRA and CDR2 is YSYEKL in the germline V gene. V was pared by 0 bases and J by 2 bases, with 4 bases of the junction left unmatched. The CDR3 runs 15 residues. The CDR3 bases are TGCGCCAGCAGCCAAGAATCTAGCGGAACCTACGAGCAGTACTTC. This codes for CASSQESSGTYEQYF.